Each of the 9 T cell receptor beta chains below was sequenced from the same sample in a study of T-cell reconstitution after alpha-beta-depleted transplantation in children (dated by TCRdb to 2016 to 2017). In the paper's terms, the treatment or condition label means: allogeneic hematopoietic cell transplantation with graft depleted of TCRalphabeta T cells and CD19 B cells. Library creation used PCR. The sequencer listed for this sample is Illumina HiSeq 2500. TCR library preparation used molecular barcoding, with unique molecular identifiers applied to normalize quantification of the TCRbeta repertoire. Through fastp at Q25 and MiXCR, TCRdb rebuilt clones from the public reads, retaining in-frame beta chains. CDR3 protein sequences are deduplicated, and each keeps its most common genes and DNA. This sample is represented by 600,000 or so distinct CDR3 sequences; around 23% of them were singletons. The ten largest clones take up 13% to 15% of the sample.

Sequencing used PBMCs, mostly from graft donor cells, obtained 360 days after TCRalphabeta/CD19-depleted stem cell transplant. The receptors were sampled from a boy under two years old who had a stem cell transplant for acute myeloid leukemia, so the T cells may come from the graft donor.

This clonotype was picked up many times. The chain links TRBV29-1 to TRBJ1-3; D unclear. The germline V gene has CDR1 SQVTM and CDR2 ANQGSEA. V was trimmed by 6 bases and J by 2 bases, leaving 11 bases between them. This CDR3 has 13 amino acids. The CDR3 region is CSVAVYTGNTIYF. CDR3 coding DNA: TGCAGCGTCGCAGTCTATACTGGAAACACCATATATTTT.

The table lists this clonotype with many counts. This chain uses TRBV29-1 with TRBJ2-7; possibly TRBD1 for D (5 bases). CDR1 and CDR2 (germline): SQVTM, ANQGSEA. Between the trimmed V and J ends, which lost 7 bases and 2 bases, there was a span of 21 bases. The CDR3 length is 15 residues. Here the CDR3 DNA reads TGCAGCGCATTCCCTCAGGGAACTCTGCCCTACGAGCAGTACGTC. Translated, it gives CSAFPQGTLPYEQYV.

This chain uses TRBV9 with TRBJ2-5, with TRBD2 as a possible D gene (5 bases). The V and J ends lost 0 bases and 5 bases respectively, with 8 bases between them. In germline, CDR1 is SGDLS, CDR2 YYNGEE. This CDR3 region has 13 residues. The CDR3 coding sequence is TGTGCCAGCAGCGTAGACGGGGTTGAGACCCAGTACTTC. This encodes CASSVDGVETQYF. Full variable domain (missing parts from reference TRBV9 and TRBJ2-5): DSGVTQTPKHLITATGQRVTLRCSPRSGDLSVYWYQQSLDQGLQFLIQYYNGEERAKGNILERFSAQQFPDLHSELNLSSLELGDSALYFCASSVDGVETQYFGPGTRLLVL.

There are a few counts of this clonotype. The chain recombines TRBV5-1 with TRBJ2-3; D perhaps matches TRBD2 (6 bases). V dropped 4 bases and J dropped 2 bases, with 14 bases sitting between them. The CDR3 is 15 amino acids. The germline gives CDR1 SGHRS, CDR2 YFSETQ. The CDR3 loop is CASSPRLGATDTQYF. The CDR3, as DNA: TGCGCCAGCAGCCCCCGACTAGGCGCCACAGATACGCAGTATTTT.

This clonotype has more than one count but fewer than ten. The CDR3 coding sequence is TGTGCCAGCACCTCCCTCGGGGGGGCTGAAGCTTTCTTT. Protein product: CASTSLGGAEAFF. V usage is TRBV12-3 or TRBV12-4 and J usage is TRBJ1-1; the D gene is possibly TRBD1 (5 bases). V lost 7 bases, J lost 6 bases, and 15 bases lay in between. This CDR3 comprises 13 residues.

V and J are TRBV25-1 and TRBJ2-3; D uncertain. This CDR3 has 13 residues. Germline V lookup: CDR1 MGHDK, CDR2 SYGVNS. V was cut by 4 bases and J by 2 bases, with 7 bases left in between. CDR3 bases: TGTGCCAGCAGTGGCCTACTCACAGATACGCAGTATTTT. Its translation: CASSGLLTDTQYF.

Comment on this clonotype: The junction does not match germline at one end; this may be a read error. The J gene is TRBJ2-1, the V gene TRBV11-2; D ambiguous. The CDR3 is made up of 12 amino acids. The germline V gene encodes CDR1 SGHAT and CDR2 FQNNGV. CDR3 in amino acids: CASSFNTTSPIF. CDR3 coding DNA: TGTGCCAGCAGCTTTAACACTACTTCGCCGATCTTC.

This clonotype was seen a few times. V is TRBV13 and J is TRBJ2-3; D unresolved. This CDR3 region has 14 residues. Germline V gene lookup returns CDR1 PRHDT and CDR2 FYEKMQ (reference sequence). V dropped 0 bases and J dropped 7 bases, with 11 bases sitting between them. The CDR3 DNA sequence: TGTGCCAGCAGCTTAGGCCCACCTGCTCATACGCAGTATTTT. Translated: CASSLGPPAHTQYF.

This clonotype was recorded many times. This sequence joins TRBV7-8 and TRBJ2-5; a weak D match, TRBD2 (6 bases). This CDR3 spans 15 amino acids. V was shortened by 4 bases and J by 4 bases, with 16 bases between the two germline ends. Germline V gives CDR1 SGHVS, CDR2 FQNEAQ. CDR3 DNA sequence: TGTGCCAGCAGCTCCCCCGGAGGGGATGGAGAGACCCAGTACTTC. Amino acids: CASSSPGGDGETQYF.